Here is one T cell receptor (beta chain) with its context. Germline V gene data show CDR1 as SGHRS and CDR2 as YFSETQ. This CDR3 has 15 amino acids. Unmatched junction bases numbered 7, after V lost 4 bases and J lost 3 bases. The data were obtained in a study of control samples from healthy donors and cancer patients. Produced via immunoSEQ multiplex PCR; TCRdb's table is partial and in-frame only. The data contain about 79,000 clones, 90% to 95% of them singletons. Sequencing was done on a sample of PBMCs. The source is a woman aged 40 to 55 with lung cancer. This chain joins TRBV5-1 and TRBJ1-5; 7 positions agree with TRBD1. The CDR3 here is CASSPAGGYNQPQHF. DNA of the CDR3: TGCGCCAGCAGCCCTGCAGGGGGGTACAATCAGCCCCAGCATTTT.